This T cell receptor beta chain appears in the sequencing data of a study of untreated major depressive disorder. In the case of this clone: Its specificity is not known.

Regarding the study as a whole: In every subject, the five largest TRBV05-01 clones were private.

Some clones are missing from TCRdb's copy, which holds only in-frame ones; the method was immunoSEQ multiplex PCR. The sample yields 15,000 to 25,000 clones, about 85% seen once. Controls scored 5 or less on a depressive symptom inventory and never had mood disorders. From thawed PBMCs, CD4+ T cells were purified by negative selection. Roughly 95% CD4+ purity was typical by flow cytometry. Germline CDR1 reads MDHEN; CDR2 reads SYDVKM. V shed 3 bases and J shed 10 bases, with 16 bases lying between them. The length of the CDR3 is 14 residues. The J gene is TRBJ1-5, the V gene TRBV28; D gene unclear. Sequencing input: CD4+ T cells from PBMCs. The source is a woman aged 25 to 39 in good health. The CDR3 sequence: CASSLRELIKPQHF. CDR3 nucleotides: TGTGCCAGCAGTTTGAGGGAATTAATCAAACCCCAGCATTTT.